Presented here are 19 T cell receptor beta chains from one specimen sequenced in a study of CD8+ T cells in alopecia areata. Investigators isolated RNA and reverse transcribed it into cDNA to act as the sequencing template. The repertoire was sequenced with immunoSEQ multiplex PCR; TCRdb's copy has only in-frame clones and lacks some. The data show about 180,000 clones, roughly 60% seen once. The input for sequencing was CD4+ T cells sorted from blood, taken at week 0. The receptors come from a human donor with alopecia areata.

The chain recombines TRBV6-1 with TRBJ2-3, with 7 bases that match TRBD2. The germline V gene has CDR1 MNHNS and CDR2 SASEGT. The V segment lost 6 bases and the J segment 2 bases; nucleotides outside the gene matches: 8. The CDR3 is 15 amino acids. CDR3 nucleotide sequence: TGTGCCAGCAGGAAAGGGGACTACTTCACAGATACGCAGTATTTT. This encodes CASRKGDYFTDTQYF.

The gene calls are TRBV29-1 and TRBJ2-1, with D perhaps matching TRBD2 (5 bases). Between the trimmed V and J ends, which lost 7 bases and 9 bases, there was a span of 16 bases. Germline loops: CDR1 SQVTM, CDR2 ANQGSEA. This CDR3 region has 12 residues. CDR3 bases: TGCAGCGCCACCCCGACTAACGGTGAGCAGTTCTTC. The encoded protein is CSATPTNGEQFF.

As regards this clone: The junction departs from the called germline gene at one end, perhaps through a read error. The chain carries TRBV20-1 and TRBJ2-3; no reliable D call. The CDR3 length is 11 residues. CDR1 and CDR2 from the germline V gene are DFQATT and SNEGSKA (reference sequence). CDR3 nucleotide sequence: TGCAGTGCTAGAGATGGGCCCTGGATGGATTTT. Protein sequence: CSARDGPWMDF.

This clone was detected only once. The chain couples TRBV30 to TRBJ2-5, with unresolved D. The CDR3 contains 14 residues. V was cut by 2 bases and J by 2 bases, with 12 bases left in between. Germline-derived CDR1 and CDR2 are GTSNPN and SVGIG (reference sequence). DNA for the CDR3: TGTGCCTGGAGTTCTTCGACTCTGCAAGAGACCCAGTACTTC. Encoded protein: CAWSSSTLQETQYF.

This clone came up a few times. This chain joins TRBV6-6 and TRBJ2-5, with unresolved D. CDR1 and CDR2 (germline): MNHNY, SVGAGI (reference sequence). The CDR3 runs to 15 residues. V was trimmed by 4 bases and J by 3 bases, leaving 15 bases between them. The CDR3 nucleotides are TGTGCCAGCAGTTTCCCGACACCCTCGGAAGAGACCCAGTACTTC. This sequence encodes CASSFPTPSEETQYF.

The chain carries TRBV27 and TRBJ1-5; TRBD1 matches at 9 bases. Germline-derived CDR1 and CDR2 are MNHEY and SMNVEV (reference sequence). V was pared by 6 bases and J by 3 bases, with 6 bases of the junction left unmatched. The length of the CDR3 is 15 residues. The DNA of the CDR3 is TGTGCCAGCAGCCCTCGACAGGGGGACAATCAGCCCCAGCATTTT. As protein: CASSPRQGDNQPQHF.

This clone was counted only a few times. This rearrangement joins TRBV9 to TRBJ2-3, with 8 bases that match TRBD2. CDR1 is SGDLS, CDR2 YYNGEE, per germline. The V segment lost 3 bases and the J segment 0 bases; nucleotides outside the gene matches: 9. The CDR3 loop spans 17 amino acids. Written as DNA, the CDR3 is TGTGCCAGCAGCGGAAGACGGGTAGCGGGGAGCACAGATACGCAGTATTTT. It codes for CASSGRRVAGSTDTQYF.

This CDR3 is CASSFQGAGNTIYF. DNA for the CDR3: TGTGCCAGCAGCTTTCAGGGTGCTGGAAACACCATATATTTT. The chain carries TRBV9 and TRBJ1-3; possible D gene TRBD1, 5 bases. Germline CDR1 is SGDLS and CDR2 is YYNGEE. Trimming took off 4 bases at V and 2 bases at J, with 10 bases between the two ends. The CDR3 is made up of 14 amino acids.

Remarks on this clone: The identical CDR3 is also encoded by other nucleotide sequences in the sample. The chain links TRBV30 to TRBJ1-5, with D maybe TRBD1 (5 bases). Trimming shortened V by 3 bases and J by 3 bases, and 9 bases separated the two germline ends. The length of the CDR3 is 13 residues. Germline CDR1 reads GTSNPN; CDR2 reads SVGIG (reference sequence). The CDR3 sequence is CAWSGGDNQPQHF. In DNA, the CDR3 is TGTGCCTGGAGCGGGGGGGACAATCAGCCCCAGCATTTT.

The chain couples TRBV27 to TRBJ1-6; D ambiguous. The CDR3 is 14 amino acids. V shed 6 bases and J shed 0 bases, with 6 bases lying between them. Germline CDR1 reads MNHEY; CDR2 reads SMNVEV (reference sequence). CDR3 sequence reads: CASRQLSYNSPLHF. The CDR3 DNA reads TGTGCCAGCAGGCAACTCTCCTATAATTCACCCCTCCACTTT.

The CDR3 reads CASRDTYSNQPQHF. The CDR3 bases are TGTGCCAGCAGGGACACCTATAGCAATCAGCCCCAGCATTTT. V gene TRBV6-1 combines with J gene TRBJ1-5; maybe TRBD1 (5 bases). Germline CDR1 reads MNHNS; CDR2 reads SASEGT. Deletions cut 6 bases from V and 0 bases from J, with 9 bases between. This CDR3 comprises 14 residues.

The gene calls are TRBV2 and TRBJ2-3; TRBD2 aligns across 9 bases. Germline V gene sequence: CDR1 SNHLY, CDR2 FYNNEI. V dropped 8 bases and J dropped 3; count of bases not matched to a gene: 9. This CDR3 is 15 amino acids long. CDR3 loop: CASGSIGLATDTQYF. CDR3 nucleotide sequence: TGTGCCAGCGGCTCGATCGGACTAGCGACAGATACGCAGTATTTT.

The chain uses TRBV30 and TRBJ1-3; possible D gene TRBD1, 5 bases. The CDR3 totals 14 residues. Germline V lookup: CDR1 GTSNPN, CDR2 SVGIG (reference sequence). Trimming shortened V by 2 bases and J by 0 bases, and 8 bases separated the two germline ends. Written as DNA, the CDR3 is TGTGCCTGGAGTTCGGGGGGCTCTGGAAACACCATATATTTT. Translating it yields CAWSSGGSGNTIYF.

In its sample, this clone was seen a few times. The J gene is TRBJ2-1, the V gene TRBV30; D unclear. Germline V gives CDR1 GTSNPN, CDR2 SVGIG (reference sequence). V was pared by 2 bases and J by 15 bases, with 14 bases between. This CDR3 contains 11 residues. CDR3 loop: CAWSIGPSLFF. DNA for the CDR3: TGTGCCTGGAGTATCGGTCCAAGCCTGTTCTTC.

The chain is built from TRBV5-6 and TRBJ1-2; no firm D call. The CDR3 length is 16 residues. Trimming took 4 bases from V and 7 from J, leaving 23 bases between them. The germline V gene has CDR1 SGHDT and CDR2 YYEEEE. The CDR3 loop is CASSPPLGEAKGGYTF. CDR3 sequence (DNA): TGTGCCAGCAGCCCCCCGCTTGGGGAGGCGAAAGGTGGCTACACCTTC.

This clone was seen a handful of times. The rearrangement uses TRBV29-1 and TRBJ2-3; TRBD1 might be the D (6 bases). This CDR3 spans 14 amino acids. Germline CDR1 is SQVTM and CDR2 is ANQGSEA. V was cut by 6 bases and J by 0 bases, with 13 bases left in between. CDR3 nucleotide sequence: TGCAGCGTGACAGGCCCATGGAGCACAGATACGCAGTATTTT. It encodes CSVTGPWSTDTQYF.

The chain has TRBV5-1 and TRBJ2-7; 8 bases align to TRBD1. Per germline, CDR1 SGHRS and CDR2 YFSETQ. J gave up 8 bases and V 0 bases, and 1 base lay outside the gene matches. This CDR3 is built from 12 residues. The CDR3 here is CASSLGTGQQYF. The CDR3 DNA follows: TGCGCCAGCAGCTTGGGGACAGGGCAGCAGTACTTC.

V is TRBV4-2 and J is TRBJ1-5, with TRBD1 matching 9 bases. Germline V gene lookup returns CDR1 LGHNA and CDR2 YNFKEQ. The CDR3 contains 15 residues. The J segment lost 2 bases and the V segment lost 1 base, leaving 0 bases of the junction unmatched. CDR3 sequence: CASSQGTGGNQPQHF. DNA for the CDR3: TGTGCCAGCAGCCAAGGGACAGGGGGCAATCAGCCCCAGCATTTT.

The rearrangement joins TRBV6-6 to TRBJ2-2; 8 positions agree with TRBD1. Germline assignment: CDR1 MNHNY and CDR2 SVGAGI (reference sequence). This CDR3 comprises 14 residues. V trimming: 8 bases; J trimming: 4 bases; junction bases outside the gene matches: 6. DNA for the CDR3: TGTGCCAGCTTACATACAGGGGGCACCGGGGAGCTGTTTTTT. Its translation: CASLHTGGTGELFF.